The rows below give T cell receptor beta chains drawn from one sample of a study of technical replicates of blood from a few donors. Profiling relied on immunoSEQ multiplex PCR, and the TCRdb table lists in-frame clones only, not all of them. The sample shows 85,000 to 95,000 clones, 90% to 97% of them seen only once. Material for sequencing was T cells isolated from PBMCs. These receptors all come from a human donor in good health. Each CDR3 is given with its conserved first and last residue. D genes are given only for firm matches. Not every row has a clone size; where given, it reads once, few, many or a size class.

len	abundance	v_gene	j_gene	d_gene	CDR3nt	CDR3aa
16	.	TRBV28	TRBJ2-1	TRBD2	TGTGCCAGCAGTCTAACCGGGACTAGCGACCACAATGAGCAGTTCTTC	CASSLTGTSDHNEQFF
15	.	TRBV27	TRBJ2-5	TRBD1	TGTGCCAGCAGTTCTCGGGACAGACGGACGGAGACCCAGTACTTC	CASSSRDRRTETQYF
14	.	TRBV6-5	TRBJ1-1	.	TGTGCCAGCAGTTATACAGGGCTGAACACTGAAGCTTTCTTT	CASSYTGLNTEAFF
14	.	TRBV14	TRBJ1-1	.	TGTGCCAGCAGCCAAGAGTGGAGGGACACTGAAGCTTTCTTT	CASSQEWRDTEAFF
15	.	TRBV2	TRBJ2-3	.	TGTGCCAGCAGTGCTTCGCGGCTAAACACAGATACGCAGTATTTT	CASSASRLNTDTQYF
13	.	TRBV2	TRBJ2-1	TRBD2	TGTGCCAGCAAGGGGACTAGGCACAATGAGCAGTTCTTC	CASKGTRHNEQFF
12	.	TRBV11-2	TRBJ1-5	.	TGTGCCAGCAGCCAGGGCTATCAGCCCCAGCATTTT	CASSQGYQPQHF
17	.	TRBV7-8	TRBJ2-3	.	TGTGCCAGCAGCCCCAGTACCGGGACACTTAGCACAGATACGCAGTATTTT	CASSPSTGTLSTDTQYF
15	.	TRBV30	TRBJ2-5	.	TGTGCCTGGAGTGTAGGAGCGGTAGCTCAAGAGACCCAGTACTTC	CAWSVGAVAQETQYF
14	.	TRBV28	TRBJ2-3	.	TGTGCCAGCAGTTTGGACAGTAGCACAGATACGCAGTATTTT	CASSLDSSTDTQYF
17	.	TRBV7-3	TRBJ1-1	TRBD1	TGTGCCAGCAGCTTAACCGGACAGGGACCCATGAACACTGAAGCTTTCTTT	CASSLTGQGPMNTEAFF
16	.	TRBV9	TRBJ2-5	.	TGTGCCAGCAGCGTAGCTTTGGGAGACTTCCAAGAGACCCAGTACTTC	CASSVALGDFQETQYF
16	once	TRBV14	TRBJ2-2	TRBD1	TGTGCCAGCAGCCAACGGACAGGGCTTCTCACCGGGGAGCTGTTTTTT	CASSQRTGLLTGELFF
14	.	TRBV28	TRBJ1-1	TRBD1	TGTGCCAGCAGATGGGGACAGGCCAACACTGAAGCTTTCTTT	CASRWGQANTEAFF
13	.	TRBV5-1	TRBJ2-7	TRBD1	TGCGCCAGCAGCGCGGGACAGGTCTACGAGCAGTACTTC	CASSAGQVYEQYF
15	.	TRBV19	TRBJ1-3	.	TGTGCCAGTAGTATCCTGCTTAGCTCTGGAAACACCATATATTTT	CASSILLSSGNTIYF
15	.	TRBV7-3	TRBJ2-1	.	TGTGCCAGCAGCTTAGACTACCCCACTAGAAATGAGCAGTTCTTC	CASSLDYPTRNEQFF
17	once	TRBV10-3	TRBJ1-4	.	TGTGCCATCAGTGAGAATTCCCCCCAGGCCGGTAATGAAAAACTGTTTTTT	CAISENSPQAGNEKLFF
16	.	TRBV4-2	TRBJ1-1	.	TGTGCCAGCAGCCACAACCGGGACATCGTGAACACTGAAGCTTTCTTT	CASSHNRDIVNTEAFF
16	.	TRBV6-1	TRBJ2-1	.	TGTGCCAGCAGTGAGGTATATGCGGGAACTGACAATGAGCAGTTCTTC	CASSEVYAGTDNEQFF
17	.	TRBV27	TRBJ2-7	TRBD2	TGTGCCAGCAGTTTACTCGCTGGGACTAGCGGCTCCTACGAGCAGTACTTC	CASSLLAGTSGSYEQYF
14	.	TRBV11-1	TRBJ1-5	.	TGTGCCAGCAGCTTACAGGGTGATAGTCAGCCCCAGCATTTT	CASSLQGDSQPQHF
15	.	TRBV14	TRBJ2-1	TRBD2	TGTGCCAGCAGCCTGGGACTACCTTCCTACAATGAGCAGTTCTTC	CASSLGLPSYNEQFF
13	.	TRBV7-2	TRBJ1-1	TRBD1	TGTGCCAGCAGCACATGGACAGGGACTGAAGCTTTCTTT	CASSTWTGTEAFF